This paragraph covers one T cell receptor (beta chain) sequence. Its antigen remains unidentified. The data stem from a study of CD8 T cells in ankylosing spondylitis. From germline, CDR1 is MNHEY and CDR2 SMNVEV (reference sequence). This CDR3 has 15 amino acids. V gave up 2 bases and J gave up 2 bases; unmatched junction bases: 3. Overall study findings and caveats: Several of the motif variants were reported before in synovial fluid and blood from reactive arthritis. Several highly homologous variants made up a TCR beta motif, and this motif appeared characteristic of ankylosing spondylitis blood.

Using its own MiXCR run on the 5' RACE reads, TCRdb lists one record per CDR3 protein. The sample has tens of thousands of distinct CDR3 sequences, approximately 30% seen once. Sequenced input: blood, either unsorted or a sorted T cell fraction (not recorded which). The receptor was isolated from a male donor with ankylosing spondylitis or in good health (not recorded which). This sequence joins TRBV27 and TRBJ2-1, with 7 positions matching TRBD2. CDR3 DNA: TGTGCCAGCAGTTTAGGCGGGAGACCCTACAATGAGCAGTTCTTC. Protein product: CASSLGGRPYNEQFF.